The T cell receptor (beta chain) under discussion was sequenced for a study of blood T cell repertoires in COVID-19. Background on the study: Samples taken during acute and convalescent COVID-19 were collected in the United States, Italy and Spain.

Original processing methods: The authors estimated nucleated cell counts from reference gene primer amplification. Clones were sequenced by immunoSEQ multiplex PCR, and TCRdb holds only the in-frame ones, with some missing. For V, J and clone size, that table is used; D and trimming come from the DNA. The repertoire includes 100,000 or so clones, around 84% of them detected once, and approximately 15% sits in the top ten. The CDR3 spans 15 residues. Deletions cut 3 bases from V and 4 bases from J, with 16 bases between. CDR1 is SGHRS and CDR2 is YFSETQ in the germline V gene. This TCR came from a woman older than 75 with acute or convalescent COVID-19. The sequencing input was peripheral blood. J is TRBJ1-1 and V is TRBV5-1, with a tentative D call TRBD1 (6 bases). CDR3 amino acids: CASSSGQWESTEAFF. The CDR3 region has the DNA TGCGCCAGCAGCTCGGGACAATGGGAGTCCACTGAAGCTTTCTTT. Filled out from reference TRBV5-1 and TRBJ1-1, the complete variable domain reads KAGVTQTPRYLIKTRGQQVTLSCSPISGHRSVSWYQQTPGQGLQFLFEYFSETQRNKGNFPGRFSGRQFSNSRSEMNVSTLELGDSALYLCASSSGQWESTEAFFGQGTRLTVV.